This TCR beta chain was sequenced for a study of T cells after yellow fever vaccination. Study-wide background: For low cell numbers, libraries were made with SMART-Seq v4 Ultra Low Input.

This clonotype appeared a few times. TCRdb itself ran the 5' RACE reads through MiXCR, one entry per CDR3 protein. The profile shows roughly 170,000 distinct CDR3 sequences, 6.2% of them singletons. Sequenced material: CD4+ T cells sorted from PBMCs, taken on the day of the first yellow fever vaccination. This receptor was taken from a young man who received the YFV17D yellow fever vaccine.

Here the CDR3 reads CASSLGGGASDTQYF. CDR3 in DNA: TGTGCCAGCAGCTTAGGCGGGGGGGCCTCAGATACGCAGTATTTT. The gene calls are TRBV7-2 and TRBJ2-3, with TRBD2 matching over 9 bases. V dropped 1 base and J dropped 4; count of bases not matched to a gene: 3. The CDR3 is 15 amino acids. Per the germline V gene, CDR1 is SGHTA and CDR2 is FQGNSA.